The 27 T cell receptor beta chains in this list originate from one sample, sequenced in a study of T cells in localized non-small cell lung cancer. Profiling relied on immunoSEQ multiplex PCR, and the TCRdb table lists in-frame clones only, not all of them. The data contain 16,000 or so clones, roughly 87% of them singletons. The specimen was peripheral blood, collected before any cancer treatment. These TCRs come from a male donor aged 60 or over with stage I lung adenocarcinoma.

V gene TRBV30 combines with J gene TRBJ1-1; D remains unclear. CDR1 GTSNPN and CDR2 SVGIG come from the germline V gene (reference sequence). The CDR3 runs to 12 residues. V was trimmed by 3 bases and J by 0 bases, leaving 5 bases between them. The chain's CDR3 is CAWRQLNTEAFF. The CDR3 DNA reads TGTGCCTGGAGACAGCTGAACACTGAAGCTTTCTTT.

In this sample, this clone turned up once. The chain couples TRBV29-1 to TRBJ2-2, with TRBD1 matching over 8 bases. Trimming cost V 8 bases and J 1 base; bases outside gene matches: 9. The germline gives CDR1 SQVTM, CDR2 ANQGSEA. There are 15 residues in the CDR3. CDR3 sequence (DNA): TGCAGCTGCTCTCAGGGGGCAGGGAACACCGGGGAGCTGTTTTTT. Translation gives CSCSQGAGNTGELFF.

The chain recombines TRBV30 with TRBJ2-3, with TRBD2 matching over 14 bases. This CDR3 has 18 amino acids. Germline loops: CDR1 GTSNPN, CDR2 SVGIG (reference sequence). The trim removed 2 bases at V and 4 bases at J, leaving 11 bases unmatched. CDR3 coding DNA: TGTGCCTGGAGTCTAGGACAGGGACTAGCGGGGGTCCCAGATACGCAGTATTTT. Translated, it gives CAWSLGQGLAGVPDTQYF.

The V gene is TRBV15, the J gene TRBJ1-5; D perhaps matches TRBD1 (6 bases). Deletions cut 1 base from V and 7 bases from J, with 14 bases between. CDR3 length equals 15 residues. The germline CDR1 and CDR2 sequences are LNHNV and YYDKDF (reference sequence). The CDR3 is CATSRGRGRGQPQHF. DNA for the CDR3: TGTGCCACCAGCAGAGGTAGGGGGAGGGGACAGCCCCAGCATTTT.

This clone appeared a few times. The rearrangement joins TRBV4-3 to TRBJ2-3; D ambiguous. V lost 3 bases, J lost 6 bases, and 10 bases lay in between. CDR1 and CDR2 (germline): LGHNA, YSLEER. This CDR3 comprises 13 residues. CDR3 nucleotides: TGCGCCAGCAGCCAGAACCCAAGGGATACGCAGTATTTT. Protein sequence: CASSQNPRDTQYF.

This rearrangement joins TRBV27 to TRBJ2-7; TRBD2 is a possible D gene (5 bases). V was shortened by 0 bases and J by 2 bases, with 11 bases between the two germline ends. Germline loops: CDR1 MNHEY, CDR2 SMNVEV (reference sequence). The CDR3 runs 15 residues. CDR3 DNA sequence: TGTGCCAGCAGTTTATCCGGGGTAGCCCCCTACGAGCAGTACTTC. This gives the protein CASSLSGVAPYEQYF.

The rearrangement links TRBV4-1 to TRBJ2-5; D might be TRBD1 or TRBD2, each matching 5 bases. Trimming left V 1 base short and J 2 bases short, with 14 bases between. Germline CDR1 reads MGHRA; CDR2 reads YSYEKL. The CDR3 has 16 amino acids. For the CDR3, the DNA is TGCGCCAGCAGCCAAGTAGAGCGGCCAGGGCAAGAGACCCAGTACTTC. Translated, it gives CASSQVERPGQETQYF.

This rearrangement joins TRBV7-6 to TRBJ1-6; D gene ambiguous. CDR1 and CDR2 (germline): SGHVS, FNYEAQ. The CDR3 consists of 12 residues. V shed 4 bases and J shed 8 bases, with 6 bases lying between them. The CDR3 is CASSSDYSPLHF. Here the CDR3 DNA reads TGTGCCAGCAGCTCCGATTATTCACCCCTCCACTTT. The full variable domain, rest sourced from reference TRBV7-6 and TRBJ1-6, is GAGVSQSPRYKVTKRGQDVALRCDPISGHVSLYWYRQALGQGPEFLTYFNYEAQQDKSGLPNDRFSAERPEGSISTLTIQRTEQRDSAMYRCASSSDYSPLHFGNGTRLTVT.

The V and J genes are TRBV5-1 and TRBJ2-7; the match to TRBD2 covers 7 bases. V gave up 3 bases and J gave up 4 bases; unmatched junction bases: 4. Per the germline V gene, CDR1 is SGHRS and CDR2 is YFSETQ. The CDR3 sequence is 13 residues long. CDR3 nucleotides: TGCGCCAGCAGCTCTACTAGCGCTTACGAGCAGTACTTC. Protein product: CASSSTSAYEQYF.

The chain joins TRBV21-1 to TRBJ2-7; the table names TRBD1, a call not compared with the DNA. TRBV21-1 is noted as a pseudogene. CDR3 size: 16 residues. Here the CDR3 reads CASSKAPQHIGREQYF. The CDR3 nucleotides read TGTGCCAGCAGCAAAGCCCCACAGCATATAGGTCGCGAGCAGTACTTC.

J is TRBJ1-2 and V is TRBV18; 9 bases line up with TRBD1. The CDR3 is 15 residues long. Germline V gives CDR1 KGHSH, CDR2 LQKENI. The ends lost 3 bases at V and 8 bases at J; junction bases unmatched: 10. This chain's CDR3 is CASSPPGTGLEGYTF. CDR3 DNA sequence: TGTGCCAGCTCACCCCCCGGGACAGGGTTGGAGGGCTACACCTTC.

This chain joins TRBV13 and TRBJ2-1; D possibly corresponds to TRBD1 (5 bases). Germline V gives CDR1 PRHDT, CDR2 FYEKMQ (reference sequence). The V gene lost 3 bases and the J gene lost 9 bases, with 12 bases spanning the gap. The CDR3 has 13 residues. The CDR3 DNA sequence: TGTGCCAGCAGCTTTACTACAGGCGGTGAGCAGTTCTTC. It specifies CASSFTTGGEQFF.

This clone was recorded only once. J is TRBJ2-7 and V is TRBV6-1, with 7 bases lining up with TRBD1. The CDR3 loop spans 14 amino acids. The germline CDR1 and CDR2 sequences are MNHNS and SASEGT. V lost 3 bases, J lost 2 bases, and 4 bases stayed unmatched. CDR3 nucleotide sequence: TGTGCCAGCAGTGAGAGGGGGCGCACCTACGAGCAGTACTTC. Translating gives CASSERGRTYEQYF.

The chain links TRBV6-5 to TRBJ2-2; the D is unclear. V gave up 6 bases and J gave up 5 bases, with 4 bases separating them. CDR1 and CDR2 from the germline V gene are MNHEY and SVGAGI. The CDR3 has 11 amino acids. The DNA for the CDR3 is TGTGCCAGCAGCCGGACCGGGGAGCTGTTTTTT. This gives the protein CASSRTGELFF.

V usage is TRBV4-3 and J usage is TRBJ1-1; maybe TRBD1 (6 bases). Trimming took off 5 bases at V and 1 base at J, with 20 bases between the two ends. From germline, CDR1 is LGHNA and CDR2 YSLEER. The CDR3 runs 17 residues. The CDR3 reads CASSDSTQEGGNTEAFF. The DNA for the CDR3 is TGCGCCAGCAGCGACTCCACACAGGAGGGGGGGAACACTGAAGCTTTCTTT.

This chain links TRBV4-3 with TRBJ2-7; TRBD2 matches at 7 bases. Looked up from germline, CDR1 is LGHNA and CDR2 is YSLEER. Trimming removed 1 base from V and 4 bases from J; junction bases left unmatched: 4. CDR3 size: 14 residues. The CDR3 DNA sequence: TGCGCCAGCAGCCAAGCGGGGGGAGGGTACGAGCAGTACTTC. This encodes CASSQAGGGYEQYF.

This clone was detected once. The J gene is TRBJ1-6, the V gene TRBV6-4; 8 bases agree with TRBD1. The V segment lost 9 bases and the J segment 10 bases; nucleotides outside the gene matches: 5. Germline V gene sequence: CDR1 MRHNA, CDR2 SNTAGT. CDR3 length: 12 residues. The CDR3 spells CARGQGRSPLHF. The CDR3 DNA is TGTGCCAGAGGACAGGGCAGGTCACCCCTCCACTTT.

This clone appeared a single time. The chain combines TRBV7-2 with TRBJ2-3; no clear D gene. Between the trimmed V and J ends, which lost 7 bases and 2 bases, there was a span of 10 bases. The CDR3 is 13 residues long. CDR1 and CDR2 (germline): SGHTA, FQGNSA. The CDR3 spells CASMIDYTDTQYF. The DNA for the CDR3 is TGTGCCAGCATGATAGATTACACAGATACGCAGTATTTT.

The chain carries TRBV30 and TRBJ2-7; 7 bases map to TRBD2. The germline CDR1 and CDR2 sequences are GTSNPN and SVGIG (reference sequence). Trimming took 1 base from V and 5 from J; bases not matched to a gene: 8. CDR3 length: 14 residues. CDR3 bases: TGTGCCTGGAGTGGCGGGGGAGGGCCGAACGAGCAGTACTTC. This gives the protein CAWSGGGGPNEQYF.

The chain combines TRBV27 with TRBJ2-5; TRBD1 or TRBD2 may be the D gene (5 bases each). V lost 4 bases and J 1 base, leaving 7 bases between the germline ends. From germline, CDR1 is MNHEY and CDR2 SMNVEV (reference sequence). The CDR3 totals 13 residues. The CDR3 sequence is CASSWGTQETQYF. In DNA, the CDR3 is TGTGCCAGCAGTTGGGGGACCCAAGAGACCCAGTACTTC.

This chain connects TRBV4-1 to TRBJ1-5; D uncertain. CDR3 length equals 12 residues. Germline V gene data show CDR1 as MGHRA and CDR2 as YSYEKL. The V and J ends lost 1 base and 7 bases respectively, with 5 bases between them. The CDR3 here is CASSQVGQPQHF. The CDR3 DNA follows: TGCGCCAGCAGCCAAGTAGGACAGCCCCAGCATTTT.

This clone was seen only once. As DNA, the CDR3 is TGTGCCAGCAGATCCCCACCCGGGGAGCTGTTTTTT. This gives the protein CASRSPPGELFF. The chain carries TRBV28 and TRBJ2-2; D remains ambiguous. The CDR3 contains 12 residues. V was cut by 6 bases and J by 6 bases, with 8 bases left in between. CDR1 is MDHEN and CDR2 is SYDVKM in the germline V gene.

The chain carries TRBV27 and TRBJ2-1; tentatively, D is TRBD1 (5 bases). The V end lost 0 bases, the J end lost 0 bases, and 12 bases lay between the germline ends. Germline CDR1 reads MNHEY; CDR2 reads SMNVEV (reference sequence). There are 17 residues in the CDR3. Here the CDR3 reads CASSLSSRTSSYNEQFF. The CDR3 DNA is TGTGCCAGCAGTTTATCGTCCCGGACATCCTCCTACAATGAGCAGTTCTTC.

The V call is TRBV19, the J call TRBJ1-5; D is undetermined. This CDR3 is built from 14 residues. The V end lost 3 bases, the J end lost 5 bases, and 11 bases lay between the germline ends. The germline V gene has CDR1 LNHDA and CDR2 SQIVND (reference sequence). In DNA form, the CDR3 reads TGTGCCAGTAGTATCGTGGGAGGGCATCAGCCCCAGCATTTT. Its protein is CASSIVGGHQPQHF.

The CDR3 DNA reads as TGCGCCAGCAGCTTGACAGGTGTTCAGCCCCAGCATTTT. Translation: CASSLTGVQPQHF. The chain employs TRBV5-1 and TRBJ1-5; weak D call: TRBD1 (5 bases). The CDR3 is 13 residues long. Trimming pared 1 base from V and 6 bases from J, leaving 8 bases between. Germline V CDR1 and CDR2: SGHRS, YFSETQ.

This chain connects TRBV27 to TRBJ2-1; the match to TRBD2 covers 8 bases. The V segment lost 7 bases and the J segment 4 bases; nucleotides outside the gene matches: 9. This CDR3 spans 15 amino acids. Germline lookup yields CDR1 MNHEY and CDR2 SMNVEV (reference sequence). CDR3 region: CASTSGRRTYNEQFF. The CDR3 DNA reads TGTGCCAGCACCAGCGGGAGACGTACTTACAATGAGCAGTTCTTC.

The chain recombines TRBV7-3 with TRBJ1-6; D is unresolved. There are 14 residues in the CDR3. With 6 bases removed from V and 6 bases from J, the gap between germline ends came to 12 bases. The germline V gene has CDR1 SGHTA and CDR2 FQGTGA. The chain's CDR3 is CASRSGASNSPLHF. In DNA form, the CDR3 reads TGTGCCAGCAGGTCCGGTGCGAGTAATTCACCCCTCCACTTT. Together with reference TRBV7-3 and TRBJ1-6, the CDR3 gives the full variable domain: GAGVSQTPSNKVTEKGKYVELRCDPISGHTALYWYRQSLGQGPEFLIYFQGTGAADDSGLPNDRFFAVRPEGSVSTLKIQRTERGDSAVYLCASRSGASNSPLHFGNGTRLTVT.